Each of the 29 T cell receptor beta chains below was sequenced from the same sample in a study of blood T cell repertoires in COVID-19. The assay was immunoSEQ multiplex PCR, and TCRdb's table has in-frame clones only and misses some. Here the sample spans under 150,000 clones, roughly 85% being singletons. Sequencing was carried out using peripheral blood. The receptors shown here come from a woman aged 55-70 years with COVID-19, enrolled during active disease.

This clone was found once. The chain carries TRBV3-1 (or the pseudogene TRBV3-2) and TRBJ1-1, with D possibly matching TRBD1 (5 bases). Trimming removed 0 bases from V and 9 bases from J, with 17 bases in between. CDR3 length: 15 residues. Germline V gives CDR1 LGHDT, CDR2 YNNKEL (reference sequence). CDR3: CASSQDLNRQEKAFF. Written as DNA, the CDR3 is TGTGCCAGCAGCCAAGACCTGAACAGGCAAGAAAAAGCTTTCTTT.

The chain uses TRBV19 and TRBJ2-5; weak D call: TRBD1 (6 bases). The CDR3 has 16 amino acids. Trimming left V 5 bases short and J 0 bases short, with 16 bases between. The germline CDR1 and CDR2 sequences are LNHDA and SQIVND (reference sequence). The CDR3 here is CASSGQGLGYQETQYF. CDR3 coding DNA: TGTGCCAGTAGTGGGCAGGGGCTTGGGTACCAAGAGACCCAGTACTTC.

The chain joins TRBV3-1 (or the pseudogene TRBV3-2) to TRBJ2-7; possible D gene TRBD1, 5 bases. Germline CDR1 LGHDT, CDR2 YNNKEL (reference sequence). Trimming stripped 4 bases from V and 3 bases from J, with 10 bases between. This CDR3 region has 13 residues. The CDR3 reads CASSLRQSYEQYF. In DNA, the CDR3 is TGTGCCAGCAGCCTCAGACAGAGCTACGAGCAGTACTTC.

This chain's CDR3 is CANGGLGYEQYF. In nucleotides, the CDR3 is TGTGCCAATGGGGGCTTGGGGTACGAGCAGTACTTC. This chain connects TRBV27 to TRBJ2-7; perhaps TRBD1 as D (6 bases). Germline V CDR1 and CDR2: MNHEY, SMNVEV (reference sequence). The CDR3 length is 12 residues. Trimming pared 10 bases from V and 4 bases from J, leaving 14 bases between.

Only one count was recorded for this clone. J is TRBJ2-7 and V is TRBV11-2; 9 nucleotides align to TRBD1. The V gene's germline CDR1 is SGHAT and CDR2 FQNNGV. The CDR3 runs to 17 residues. V gave up 0 bases and J gave up 2 bases; unmatched junction bases: 8. This CDR3 is CASSLDRGQGRPYEQYF. In DNA, the CDR3 is TGTGCCAGCAGCTTAGATAGGGGACAGGGAAGACCCTACGAGCAGTACTTC.

This clone was found a few times. The CDR3 DNA follows: TGTGCCAGCAGGGAGGGGTCTGGGGCCAACGTCCTGACTTTC. Protein sequence: CASREGSGANVLTF. The chain employs TRBV25-1 and TRBJ2-6, with a possible D match to TRBD2 (6 bases). V lost 6 bases and J 1 base, leaving 7 bases between the germline ends. The CDR3 length is 14 residues. The germline V gene encodes CDR1 MGHDK and CDR2 SYGVNS.

The chain couples TRBV9 to TRBJ1-2; TRBD1 aligns across 7 bases. The CDR3 contains 13 residues. The V gene's germline CDR1 is SGDLS and CDR2 YYNGEE. Trimming cost V 4 bases and J 14 bases; bases outside gene matches: 14. The CDR3 spells CASSPFRTGRPTF. DNA for the CDR3: TGTGCCAGCAGCCCCTTCCGGACAGGCCGTCCGACCTTC. Full variable domain (outside the CDR3, taken from reference TRBV9 and TRBJ1-2): DSGVTQTPKHLITATGQRVTLRCSPRSGDLSVYWYQQSLDQGLQFLIQYYNGEERAKGNILERFSAQQFPDLHSELNLSSLELGDSALYFCASSPFRTGRPTFGSGTRLTVV.

The rearrangement links TRBV9 to TRBJ2-7; 10 nucleotides agree with TRBD1. This CDR3 has 18 amino acids. Germline trimming cut 0 bases from V and 0 bases from J; bases unmatched to any gene: 9. Germline V gene sequence: CDR1 SGDLS, CDR2 YYNGEE. For the CDR3, the DNA is TGTGCCAGCAGCGTAGCCGCGGAGACAGGGGGCTCCTCCTACGAGCAGTACTTC. This encodes CASSVAAETGGSSYEQYF.

This clone was picked up one time. V usage is TRBV27 and J usage is TRBJ2-7; unclear D gene. V was trimmed by 2 bases and J by 2 bases, leaving 7 bases between them. Germline loops: CDR1 MNHEY, CDR2 SMNVEV (reference sequence). The CDR3 length is 13 residues. The CDR3 DNA reads as TGTGCCAGCAGTTTAAACGGTCCCTACGAGCAGTACTTC. Amino acid sequence: CASSLNGPYEQYF.

J is TRBJ2-7 and V is TRBV27; no definite D call. V was cut by 2 bases and J by 2 bases, with 13 bases left in between. Germline lookup yields CDR1 MNHEY and CDR2 SMNVEV (reference sequence). The CDR3 has 15 amino acids. This CDR3 is CASSLSRSRTYEQYF. The CDR3 DNA reads TGTGCCAGCAGTTTAAGTAGGTCGAGGACCTACGAGCAGTACTTC.

The chain recombines TRBV5-1 with TRBJ1-2; tentative D call: TRBD1 (5 bases). V was pared by 4 bases and J by 8 bases, with 27 bases between. Germline V gene data show CDR1 as SGHRS and CDR2 as YFSETQ. This CDR3 has 17 amino acids. The CDR3 sequence: CASSINPRTTGGFGYTF. CDR3 DNA: TGCGCCAGCAGCATTAATCCCCGTACCACGGGGGGATTCGGCTACACCTTC.

The J gene is TRBJ2-2, the V gene TRBV29-1, with 9 bases identical to TRBD1. Germline values: CDR1 SQVTM, CDR2 ANQGSEA. V shed 8 bases, J shed 1 base, and the junction held 5 bases outside the gene matches. The CDR3 is made up of 14 amino acids. The CDR3 DNA follows: TGCAGCCTACGGACAGGGGAGAACACCGGGGAGCTGTTTTTT. It specifies CSLRTGENTGELFF.

The chain uses TRBV19 and TRBJ2-2; D unresolved. CDR1 and CDR2 (germline): LNHDA, SQIVND (reference sequence). V was pared by 2 bases and J by 2 bases, with 12 bases between. CDR3 length: 16 amino acids. The CDR3 spells CASSIWFTTNTGELFF. The CDR3 bases are TGTGCCAGTAGTATATGGTTTACAACAAACACCGGGGAGCTGTTTTTT.

The chain carries TRBV19 and TRBJ2-2; the D gene is possibly TRBD2 (7 bases). Germline V gene sequence: CDR1 LNHDA, CDR2 SQIVND (reference sequence). V lost 8 bases, J lost 5 bases, and 21 bases lay in between. This CDR3 is built from 16 residues. The CDR3 sequence is CASLKLHREGTGELFF. The CDR3 DNA follows: TGTGCCAGTCTGAAACTACACAGGGAGGGAACCGGGGAGCTGTTTTTT. The full variable domain, in which reference TRBV19 and TRBJ2-2 provide the parts outside the CDR3, is DGGITQSPKYLFRKEGQNVTLSCEQNLNHDAMYWYRQDPGQGLRLIYYSQIVNDFQKGDIAEGYSVSREKKESFPLTVTSAQKNPTAFYLCASLKLHREGTGELFFGEGSRLTVL.

This chain joins TRBV5-4 and TRBJ2-1, with D possibly matching TRBD2 (5 bases). Between the trimmed V and J ends, which lost 1 base and 4 bases, there was a span of 9 bases. CDR3 length equals 14 residues. The germline V gene encodes CDR1 SGHNT and CDR2 YYREEE (reference sequence). The CDR3 region is CASSLFGVYNEQFF. CDR3 bases: TGTGCCAGCAGCTTGTTCGGGGTTTACAATGAGCAGTTCTTC.

This clone was detected once. V is TRBV5-1 and J is TRBJ2-1, with a possible D match to TRBD2 (5 bases). This CDR3 has 13 amino acids. CDR1 and CDR2 from the germline V gene are SGHRS and YFSETQ. Trimming removed 4 bases at V and 1 base at J, with 6 bases between. The CDR3: CASSPGSYNEQFF. For the CDR3, the DNA is TGCGCCAGCAGCCCGGGATCCTACAATGAGCAGTTCTTC. The full variable domain, with the rest looked up from reference TRBV5-1 and TRBJ2-1, is KAGVTQTPRYLIKTRGQQVTLSCSPISGHRSVSWYQQTPGQGLQFLFEYFSETQRNKGNFPGRFSGRQFSNSRSEMNVSTLELGDSALYLCASSPGSYNEQFFGPGTRLTVL.

This chain links TRBV4-3 with TRBJ2-1, with TRBD2 identical over 9 bases. V shed 3 bases and J 7 bases; nucleotides not matched to a gene: 10. The CDR3 runs to 16 residues. Germline values: CDR1 LGHNA, CDR2 YSLEER. The CDR3 here is CASSQRGGGASNEQFF. As DNA, the CDR3 is TGCGCCAGCAGCCAGCGTGGCGGGGGGGCCTCGAATGAGCAGTTCTTC.

The rearrangement joins TRBV11-2 to TRBJ1-2; 7 bases agree with TRBD1. The CDR3 totals 12 residues. V was pared by 5 bases and J by 4 bases, with 1 base of the junction left unmatched. Germline lookup yields CDR1 SGHAT and CDR2 FQNNGV. As DNA, the CDR3 is TGTGCCAGCAGCCGGACAGGCTATGGCTACACCTTC. It specifies CASSRTGYGYTF.

V is TRBV6-2 or TRBV6-3 and J is TRBJ2-1; the match to TRBD2 covers 14 bases. This CDR3 contains 16 residues. V gave up 5 bases and J gave up 3 bases; unmatched junction bases: 3. Germline-derived CDR1 and CDR2 are MNHEY and SVGEGT. CDR3 sequence: CASSRTSGGYYNEQFF. CDR3 sequence (DNA): TGTGCCAGCAGTCGGACTAGCGGGGGGTACTACAATGAGCAGTTCTTC.

This chain links TRBV4-1 with TRBJ2-7; a possible D gene is TRBD2 (6 bases). The V and J ends lost 4 bases and 2 bases respectively, with 15 bases between them. This CDR3 has 15 residues. The V gene's germline CDR1 is MGHRA and CDR2 YSYEKL. The CDR3 loop is CASSRSPGLAYEQYF. CDR3 sequence (DNA): TGCGCCAGCAGCCGAAGCCCGGGACTGGCCTACGAGCAGTACTTC.

The chain's CDR3 is CASSPVQTAINEQFF. CDR3 in DNA: TGTGCCAGCTCACCCGTCCAGACAGCCATCAATGAGCAGTTCTTC. V usage is TRBV18 and J usage is TRBJ2-1, with D possibly being TRBD1 (5 bases). The CDR3 sequence is 15 residues long. Trimming took off 3 bases at V and 6 bases at J, with 15 bases between the two ends. Per the germline V gene, CDR1 is KGHSH and CDR2 is LQKENI.

V and J are TRBV15 and TRBJ2-1, with 12 positions matching TRBD2. The CDR3 extends over 16 amino acids. The germline CDR1 and CDR2 sequences are LNHNV and YYDKDF (reference sequence). The trim removed 3 bases at V and 4 bases at J, leaving 4 bases unmatched. CDR3: CATSSLGLAGYNEQFF. As DNA, the CDR3 is TGTGCCACCAGCAGCCTAGGACTAGCGGGGTACAATGAGCAGTTCTTC.

The chain uses TRBV18 and TRBJ2-1; 9 bases match TRBD2. Germline CDR1 reads KGHSH; CDR2 reads LQKENI. Trimming removed 3 bases from V and 2 bases from J; junction bases left unmatched: 8. The CDR3 runs to 17 residues. The CDR3 sequence is CASSPGGIAGAYNEQFF. The CDR3 DNA sequence: TGTGCCAGCTCACCGGGTGGGATAGCGGGGGCCTACAATGAGCAGTTCTTC. The full variable domain, in which reference TRBV18 and TRBJ2-1 provide the parts outside the CDR3, is NAGVMQNPRHLVRRRGQEARLRCSPMKGHSHVYWYRQLPEEGLKFMVYLQKENIIDESGMPKERFSAEFPKEGPSILRIQQVVRGDSAAYFCASSPGGIAGAYNEQFFGPGTRLTVL.

The rearrangement links TRBV27 to TRBJ2-7; D is ambiguous. The CDR3 consists of 14 residues. Germline CDR1 is MNHEY and CDR2 is SMNVEV (reference sequence). Trimming took off 5 bases at V and 0 bases at J, with 11 bases between the two ends. DNA for the CDR3: TGTGCCAGCAGTACCCGACATGTCTCCTACGAGCAGTACTTC. This codes for CASSTRHVSYEQYF.

V and J are TRBV2 and TRBJ2-5; TRBD2 matches at 7 bases. The ends lost 3 bases at V and 5 bases at J; junction bases unmatched: 9. This CDR3 spans 15 amino acids. From germline, CDR1 is SNHLY and CDR2 FYNNEI. The CDR3 sequence is CASSEQRGNGETQYF. CDR3 in DNA: TGTGCCAGCAGTGAGCAGCGGGGTAATGGGGAGACCCAGTACTTC.

The CDR3 region has the DNA TGTGCCTGGAGCAAAGGAGGGGGCGAAGAGGGCAATCAGCCCCAGCATTTT. Protein product: CAWSKGGGEEGNQPQHF. The chain carries TRBV30 and TRBJ1-5, with 7 positions matching TRBD1. The CDR3 has 17 amino acids. Germline V gives CDR1 GTSNPN, CDR2 SVGIG (reference sequence). The J segment lost 2 bases and the V segment lost 3 bases, leaving 13 bases of the junction unmatched. The full variable domain, in which reference TRBV30 and TRBJ1-5 provide the parts outside the CDR3, is SQTIHQWPATLVQPVGSPLSLECTVEGTSNPNLYWYRQAAGRGLQLLFYSVGIGQISSEVPQNLSASRPQDRQFILSSKKLLLSDSGFYLCAWSKGGGEEGNQPQHFGDGTRLSIL.

J is TRBJ2-3 and V is TRBV5-4, with TRBD2 identical over 10 bases. V lost 0 bases and J lost 5; bases outside the gene matches: 6. The germline V gene has CDR1 SGHNT and CDR2 YYREEE (reference sequence). This CDR3 contains 16 residues. CDR3 in amino acids: CASSLGAGGPVDTQYF. CDR3 coding DNA: TGTGCCAGCAGCTTGGGAGCGGGGGGGCCGGTAGATACGCAGTATTTT.

The chain combines TRBV13 with TRBJ1-6, with TRBD1 as a possible D gene (5 bases). CDR1 PRHDT and CDR2 FYEKMQ come from the germline V gene (reference sequence). V was cut by 3 bases and J by 7 bases, with 10 bases left in between. CDR3 size: 14 residues. CDR3 loop: CASSFGQGNSPLHF. CDR3 DNA: TGTGCCAGCAGCTTCGGGCAGGGAAATTCACCCCTCCACTTT.

This chain links TRBV28 with TRBJ2-3, with 7 bases matching TRBD2. After removal of 6 bases from V and 6 bases from J, the junction contained 15 bases not matched to a gene. This CDR3 spans 16 amino acids. Looked up from germline, CDR1 is MDHEN and CDR2 is SYDVKM. CDR3 sequence: CASSPRLADLSDTQYF. The CDR3, as DNA: TGTGCCAGCAGCCCAAGACTAGCCGACCTCTCGGATACGCAGTATTTT. The whole variable domain, filled in from reference TRBV28 and TRBJ2-3, reads DVKVTQSSRYLVKRTGEKVFLECVQDMDHENMFWYRQDPGLGLRLIYFSYDVKMKEKGDIPEGYSVSREKKERFSLILESASTNQTSMYLCASSPRLADLSDTQYFGPGTRLTVL.